The sequence of this TCR beta chain was determined in a study of blood T cell repertoires in COVID-19 (dated by TCRdb to about 2020). A note on the overall study: Samples covering the acute and convalescent phases of COVID-19 were provided by collaborators in the United States, Italy and Spain. The material from the prospective study consisted of cDNA or gDNA derived from T cells, B-cell-depleted T cells, or PBMCs. The dataset comprised deeply sampled blood TCRbeta repertoires from subjects exposed to, actively infected with, or recovered from COVID-19. The repertoires were released in a freely available public database intended as a resource for research on the immune response to SARS-CoV-2. The samples were drawn from two sources: the first 160 participants of the ongoing ImmuneRACE study, and 1,254 subjects contributed by 6 global collaborators. Nearly every sample came with metadata listing a de-identified subject ID, COVID-19 status, age in years and sex. HLA class I and class II types, where available, came from metadata supplied by the sample provider rather than from assay-based typing.

V is pared back by 8 bases and J by 5 bases, with 21 bases lying between the germline termini. The germline V gene (reference sequence) gives CDR1 as LNHDA and CDR2 as SQIVND. Measured from the cysteine to the phenylalanine, the CDR3 is 15 residues long. Solely the CDR3 DNA is kept, with 45 bases framed from the first base. For this clone: What this receptor recognizes is not known. No base quality information exists; no much larger clone differs at one position.

TCRbeta CDR3 regions were amplified from genomic DNA using the immunoSEQ Assay, a bias-controlled multiplex PCR. In the authors' own workflow: Nucleated cell counts per sample were estimated from amplification of reference gene primers within the assay. To quantify the absolute abundance of each unique TCRbeta CDR3 rearrangement, sequence reads were collapsed and filtered. For each sample, productive Simpson clonality was calculated as the square root of Simpson's diversity index over productive rearrangements. TCRdb retrieved this table from immuneACCESS and kept in-frame rearrangements only. Not all clones are present; in checked studies, unresolved V genes account for under half, and no reason is known for the remainder. That table gives V, J and clone size, and the DNA gave D and trimming. Recorded for this sample are about 160,000 clones; approximately 90% of them occurred a single time. Around 4.6% of the sample goes to the ten largest clones.

What the work shows at the level of the full study, not this receptor alone: How much clinical and demographic metadata was included differed by source and by participant, and the metadata was provided uncurated.

In Seattle, one collaborating source enrolled patients while the infection was active and tracked those patients longitudinally over the course of disease. Collaborating institutions collected whole blood in K2EDTA tubes following their own protocols. For TCRbeta analysis, collaborators shipped samples as frozen whole blood, isolated PBMCs, or DNA extracted from either of those sample types. The origin of this receptor is a man between 25 and 39 years old with COVID-19, enrolled during active disease. Sequenced: peripheral blood. The V and J genes are TRBV19 and TRBJ2-5; the D gene is possibly TRBD1, with 7 bases matching. DNA sequence: TGTGCCAGTCAACTTATGGAGGGGGCACAGGAGACCCAGTACTTC. Its coded protein is CASQLMEGAQETQYF.